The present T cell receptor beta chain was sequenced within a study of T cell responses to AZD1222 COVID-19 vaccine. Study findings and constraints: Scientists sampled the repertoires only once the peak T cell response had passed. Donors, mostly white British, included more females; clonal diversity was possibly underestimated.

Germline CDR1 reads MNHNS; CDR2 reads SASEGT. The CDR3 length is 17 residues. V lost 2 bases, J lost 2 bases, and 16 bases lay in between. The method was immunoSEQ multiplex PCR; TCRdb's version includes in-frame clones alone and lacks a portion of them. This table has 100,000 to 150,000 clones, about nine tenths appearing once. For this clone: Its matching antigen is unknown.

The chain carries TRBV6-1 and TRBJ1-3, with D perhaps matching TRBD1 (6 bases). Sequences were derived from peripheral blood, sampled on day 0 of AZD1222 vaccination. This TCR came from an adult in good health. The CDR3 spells CASSEWSPGTTGNTIYF. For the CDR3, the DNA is TGTGCCAGCAGTGAATGGTCCCCGGGGACAACTGGAAACACCATATATTTT.